This T cell receptor (beta chain) was sequenced for a study of siplizumab effects on memory and regulatory T cells. Study-wide results and limits: Memory cells seemed less diverse than naive T cells, which also seemed major contributors to the alloresponse.

Turning to this clone: No antigen is known for it.

TCRdb's table, derived via immunoSEQ multiplex PCR, lists solely in-frame clones and lacks some. This sample has some 110,000 clones, with about 94% found just once. The CDR3 is 15 amino acids. V lost 1 base, J lost 2 bases, and 7 bases lay in between. CDR1 is SGDLS, CDR2 YYNGEE, per germline. The sequence was obtained from a human donor in good health. The chain carries TRBV9 and TRBJ2-6, with D unclear. The sequenced sample consisted of non-Treg CD4+ T cells sorted from blood. The DNA of the CDR3 is TGTGCCAGCAGCGTATGGACGGCTGGGGCCAACGTCCTGACTTTC. This gives the protein CASSVWTAGANVLTF.